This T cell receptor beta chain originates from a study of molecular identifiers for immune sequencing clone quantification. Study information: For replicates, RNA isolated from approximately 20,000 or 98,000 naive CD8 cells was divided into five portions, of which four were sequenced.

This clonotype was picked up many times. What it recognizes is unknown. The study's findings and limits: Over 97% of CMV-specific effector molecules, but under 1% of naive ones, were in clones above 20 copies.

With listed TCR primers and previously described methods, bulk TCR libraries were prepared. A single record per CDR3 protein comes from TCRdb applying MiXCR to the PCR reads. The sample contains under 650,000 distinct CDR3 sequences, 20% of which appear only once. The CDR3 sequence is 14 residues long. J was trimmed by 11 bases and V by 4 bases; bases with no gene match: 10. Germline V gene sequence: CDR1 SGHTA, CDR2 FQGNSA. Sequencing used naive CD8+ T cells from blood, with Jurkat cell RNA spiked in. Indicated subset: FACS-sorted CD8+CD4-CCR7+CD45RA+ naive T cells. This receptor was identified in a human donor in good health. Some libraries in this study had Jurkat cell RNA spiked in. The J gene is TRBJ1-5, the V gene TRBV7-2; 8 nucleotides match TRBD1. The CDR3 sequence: CASSSTRGRAAQHF. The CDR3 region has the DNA TGTGCCAGCAGCTCTACCAGGGGGCGTGCGGCCCAGCATTTT. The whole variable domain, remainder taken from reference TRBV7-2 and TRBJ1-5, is GAGVSQSPSNKVTEKGKDVELRCDPISGHTALYWYRQSLGQGLEFLIYFQGNSAPDKSGLPSDRFSAERTGGSVSTLTIQRTQQEDSAVYLCASSSTRGRAAQHFGDGTRLSIL.